The 26 T cell receptor beta chains presented below share a single source sample, sequenced in a study of T-cell reconstitution after alpha-beta-depleted transplantation in children. The authors prepared the TCRbeta library with unique molecular identifiers. TCRdb processed the PCR reads anew with MiXCR; each CDR3 protein has one entry. Of approximately 170,000 distinct CDR3 sequences in the sample, around 10% were seen once. Here the sequenced sample was PBMCs, taken before TCRalphabeta/CD19-depleted stem cell transplant. The receptors come from a boy aged 2-9 years with acute myeloid leukemia, due to receive a stem cell transplant.

The J gene is TRBJ2-3, the V gene TRBV18; D call uncertain. Germline lookup yields CDR1 KGHSH and CDR2 LQKENI. V lost 6 bases, J lost 4 bases, and 14 bases lay in between. The length of the CDR3 is 14 residues. CDR3 bases: TGTGCCAGCTCGTCGACATGGCCTCCAGATACGCAGTATTTT. It codes for CASSSTWPPDTQYF.

The CDR3 sequence: CSAPPRETQYF. CDR3 nucleotide sequence: TGCAGTGCCCCCCCCCGTGAGACCCAGTACTTC. The V gene is TRBV20-1, the J gene TRBJ2-5; D unclear. Germline assignment: CDR1 DFQATT and CDR2 SNEGSKA (reference sequence). Between the trimmed V and J ends, which lost 6 bases and 5 bases, there was a span of 10 bases. The CDR3 sequence is 11 residues long.

This clonotype was picked up many times. This chain connects TRBV6-5 to TRBJ1-2; D possibly corresponds to TRBD1 (6 bases). Germline assignment: CDR1 MNHEY and CDR2 SVGAGI. V was clipped by 1 base and J by 0 bases, with 12 bases between them. The CDR3 covers 16 residues. CDR3 amino acids: CASSYFTTGTNYGYTF. The CDR3 DNA reads TGTGCCAGCAGTTACTTCACTACAGGGACTAACTATGGCTACACCTTC.

This clonotype was detected ten times or more. This chain uses TRBV7-9 with TRBJ2-1; D remains unclear. Germline CDR1 reads SEHNR; CDR2 reads FQNEAQ (reference sequence). This CDR3 is built from 16 residues. V lost 1 base to trimming and J lost 0 bases, with 10 bases between them. The DNA for the CDR3 is TGTGCCAGCAGCTTAGGGGTCCTGAGCTCCTACAATGAGCAGTTCTTC. Amino acid sequence: CASSLGVLSSYNEQFF.

In this sample, this clonotype turned up many times. This rearrangement joins TRBV6-5 to TRBJ1-5; D uncertain. Looked up from germline, CDR1 is MNHEY and CDR2 is SVGAGI. The CDR3 runs 13 residues. The V and J ends lost 6 bases and 4 bases respectively, with 10 bases between them. The CDR3 bases are TGTGCCAGCAGCGGCTTTTCAAATCAGCCCCAGCATTTT. It codes for CASSGFSNQPQHF.

By its share, this clonotype is medium-sized (0.01 to 0.1%). This chain links TRBV20-1 with TRBJ2-5; the D gene could be TRBD1 or TRBD2 (5 bases each). The germline V and J ends were trimmed by 0 bases and 5 bases, with 16 bases remaining between them. The CDR3 loop spans 15 amino acids. Germline CDR1 reads DFQATT; CDR2 reads SNEGSKA (reference sequence). The CDR3 DNA reads TGCAGTGCTAGAGATCCATTGGGACCTCTGGAGACCCAGTACTTC. It translates to CSARDPLGPLETQYF.

This clonotype has ten or more counts. The chain recombines TRBV6-1 with TRBJ2-3; 9 bases map to TRBD2. Germline values: CDR1 MNHNS, CDR2 SASEGT. The CDR3 sequence is 16 residues long. J was trimmed by 0 bases and V by 0 bases; bases with no gene match: 1. CDR3 coding DNA: TGTGCCAGCAGTGAAGCAACTAGCGGGAGCACAGATACGCAGTATTTT. It encodes CASSEATSGSTDTQYF.

This clonotype was counted ten times or more. The rearrangement uses TRBV5-1 and TRBJ1-1; D may be TRBD1 (6 bases). Germline V gives CDR1 SGHRS, CDR2 YFSETQ. Trimming cost V 4 bases and J 0 bases, with 16 bases left between them. The CDR3 extends over 16 amino acids. Here the CDR3 reads CASSVSETGMNTEAFF. The CDR3 DNA is TGCGCCAGCAGCGTATCGGAGACAGGCATGAACACTGAAGCTTTCTTT.

The chain couples TRBV20-1 to TRBJ1-5; TRBD1 agrees at 9 bases. V gave up 6 bases and J gave up 6 bases; unmatched junction bases: 12. The CDR3 spans 15 residues. Germline CDR1 and CDR2: DFQATT and SNEGSKA (reference sequence). CDR3: CSAPELQGAGQPQHF. The CDR3 DNA reads as TGCAGTGCGCCCGAACTACAGGGGGCGGGTCAGCCCCAGCATTTT.

This clonotype was counted ten times or more. CDR3 bases: TGTGCCAGCAGCCAAATAAGCAGGGAAGGTAACACTGAAGCTTTCTTT. It specifies CASSQISREGNTEAFF. The chain employs TRBV7-9 and TRBJ1-1, with TRBD1 as a possible D gene (5 bases). V dropped 5 bases and J dropped 2 bases, with 18 bases sitting between them. Germline CDR1 SEHNR, CDR2 FQNEAQ (reference sequence). The CDR3 is 16 residues long.

About this clonotype itself: A much larger clone lies one base from this, so it may be a read error. The CDR3 end shows no conserved phenylalanine or tryptophan, and so a read error is likely. V and J are TRBV27 and TRBJ2-5; tentative D call: TRBD1 (6 bases). The CDR3 loop spans 16 amino acids. Trimming stripped 6 bases from V and 1 base from J, with 18 bases between. The germline gives CDR1 MNHEY, CDR2 SMNVEV (reference sequence). CDR3 DNA sequence: TGTGCCAGCAGCTACTCAGGGGTTTCGGGCCAAGAGACCCAGTACTCC. It is translated as CASSYSGVSGQETQYS.

As regards this clonotype: A read error may be the cause here, since a much bigger clone is one base away. The chain is built from TRBV10-3 and TRBJ2-3; TRBD2 is a possible D gene (6 bases). Per germline, CDR1 ENHRY and CDR2 SYGVKD. The CDR3 has 12 residues. The germline V and J ends were trimmed by 5 bases and 6 bases, with 9 bases remaining between them. CDR3 nucleotides: TGTGCCATCAGTCAGGAGGGGGATACGCAGTATTTT. This encodes CAISQEGDTQYF.

This clonotype was seen repeatedly, ten times or more. The chain carries TRBV12-3 or TRBV12-4 and TRBJ2-1, with 13 positions matching TRBD2. V lost 7 bases, J lost 4 bases, and 4 bases stayed unmatched. This CDR3 region has 15 residues. The CDR3: CASKTSGGFYNEQFF. Written as DNA, the CDR3 is TGTGCCAGCAAGACTAGCGGGGGGTTTTACAATGAGCAGTTCTTC.

This clonotype was counted at least ten times. The V and J genes are TRBV25-1 and TRBJ1-1; D is perhaps TRBD1 (6 bases). The CDR3 length is 13 residues. Germline CDR1 MGHDK, CDR2 SYGVNS. V was clipped by 8 bases and J by 11 bases, with 21 bases between them. CDR3 bases: TGTGCCAGCCGAGTTGGGGGCGGAGGTGCCGCTTTCTTT. This encodes CASRVGGGGAAFF.

This clonotype was counted ten times or more. The chain uses TRBV20-1 and TRBJ2-1; 7 nucleotides line up with TRBD2. The junction had 9 bases not matched to a gene; V was cut back by 3 bases and J by 1 base. Germline V gene sequence: CDR1 DFQATT, CDR2 SNEGSKA (reference sequence). CDR3 length equals 16 residues. CDR3 in amino acids: CSASSGGRDSYNEQFF. The CDR3 region has the DNA TGCAGTGCTAGTAGCGGCGGGAGAGATTCCTACAATGAGCAGTTCTTC.

This clonotype has just a few counts. The genes are TRBV28 and TRBJ2-5; tentatively, D is TRBD2 (6 bases). There are 14 residues in the CDR3. The V gene lost 5 bases and the J gene lost 3 bases, with 13 bases spanning the gap. CDR1 and CDR2 (germline): MDHEN, SYDVKM. Here the CDR3 DNA reads TGTGCCAGCAGTCGCGGGGACGGAGAAGAGACCCAGTACTTC. Amino acids: CASSRGDGEETQYF.

The gene calls are TRBV3-1 and TRBJ1-1; 8 positions agree with TRBD1. CDR1 is LGHDT and CDR2 is YNNKEL in the germline V gene (reference sequence). The CDR3 is 17 residues long. J gave up 3 bases and V 11 bases, and 20 bases lay outside the gene matches. In nucleotides, the CDR3 is TGTGCCTGCTCCCAAGATTGGGGAACAGGGGGGGACACTGAAGCTTTCTTT. It codes for CACSQDWGTGGDTEAFF.

At least ten counts were recorded for this clonotype. This CDR3 reads CASSSRDIQAAFF. The DNA of the CDR3 is TGTGCCAGCAGCTCCCGGGACATCCAAGCGGCTTTCTTT. This chain uses TRBV7-8 with TRBJ1-1, with D possibly TRBD1 on 6 matching bases. Trimming left V 4 bases short and J 11 bases short, with 17 bases between. CDR1 is SGHVS, CDR2 FQNEAQ, per germline. This CDR3 spans 13 amino acids.

The sample holds many counts of this clonotype. The chain employs TRBV4-1 and TRBJ2-7; perhaps D is TRBD1 or TRBD2 (5 bases each). CDR3 length: 14 residues. Per germline, CDR1 MGHRA and CDR2 YSYEKL. Trimming removed 0 bases at V and 4 bases at J, with 10 bases between. The CDR3 region has the DNA TGCGCCAGCAGCCAAGATGGGGGTAGTTACGAGCAGTACGTC. Amino acids: CASSQDGGSYEQYV.

This clonotype appeared many times. V and J are TRBV3-1 and TRBJ2-5; 7 bases fit TRBD1. After removal of 3 bases from V and 1 base from J, the junction contained 2 bases not matched to a gene. The length of the CDR3 is 14 residues. CDR1 LGHDT and CDR2 YNNKEL come from the germline V gene (reference sequence). CDR3 sequence: CASSHGTVQETQYF. The CDR3 nucleotides read TGTGCCAGCAGCCACGGGACAGTCCAAGAGACCCAGTACTTC.

This clonotype has at least ten counts. The V and J genes are TRBV20-1 and TRBJ2-1; D is unresolved. Germline values: CDR1 DFQATT, CDR2 SNEGSKA (reference sequence). V lost 3 bases, J lost 1 base, and 7 bases lay in between. The CDR3 extends over 13 amino acids. CDR3 sequence: CSASFGSYNEQFF. DNA of the CDR3: TGCAGTGCTAGTTTCGGATCCTACAATGAGCAGTTCTTC.

This clonotype came up many times. The chain is built from TRBV12-3 or TRBV12-4 and TRBJ2-3; D is perhaps TRBD1 or TRBD2 (6 bases each). The germline V and J ends were trimmed by 5 bases and 0 bases, with 15 bases remaining between them. This CDR3 spans 16 amino acids. The CDR3 loop is CASSGGSGASTDTQYF. The CDR3 DNA sequence: TGTGCCAGCAGTGGGGGCTCGGGAGCTAGCACAGATACGCAGTATTTT.

This clonotype came up many times. The gene calls are TRBV4-1 and TRBJ1-3; possibly TRBD1 for D (5 bases). Germline V lookup: CDR1 MGHRA, CDR2 YSYEKL. The CDR3 covers 15 residues. Trimming removed 0 bases at V and 3 bases at J, with 9 bases between. DNA of the CDR3: TGCGCCAGCAGCCAAGATATGGGACTTGGAAACACCATATATTTT. It codes for CASSQDMGLGNTIYF.

There are many counts of this clonotype. The chain carries TRBV5-1 and TRBJ2-3, with D perhaps being TRBD1 or TRBD2 (6 bases each). The germline gives CDR1 SGHRS, CDR2 YFSETQ. V was shortened by 0 bases and J by 6 bases, with 8 bases between the two germline ends. CDR3 length: 13 residues. Written as DNA, the CDR3 is TGCGCCAGCAGCTTGGCCGGGGGCGATACGCAGTATTTT. This gives the protein CASSLAGGDTQYF.

This clonotype was detected ten times or more. The rearrangement uses TRBV5-1 and TRBJ1-4; the D gene is possibly TRBD1 (6 bases). The germline V gene has CDR1 SGHRS and CDR2 YFSETQ. CDR3 length: 13 amino acids. V lost 1 base and J lost 6, with 7 bases in between. The CDR3 is CASSLYRDEKLFF. CDR3 DNA: TGCGCCAGCAGCTTGTACAGGGATGAAAAACTGTTTTTT.

This clonotype was counted at least ten times. The V and J genes are TRBV29-1 and TRBJ1-2; a weak D match, TRBD1 (5 bases). The germline V gene encodes CDR1 SQVTM and CDR2 ANQGSEA. Trimming removed 0 bases from V and 7 bases from J, with 12 bases in between. This CDR3 has 13 residues. The CDR3 nucleotides read TGCAGCGTTGAAGAGGGAGGGGTCTCTGGCTACACCTTC. It translates to CSVEEGGVSGYTF.